This T cell receptor (beta chain) appears in the sequencing data of a study of T cell repertoires in cytomegalovirus infection. This CDR3 contains 14 residues. Germline CDR1 SQVTM, CDR2 ANQGSEA. Between the trimmed V and J ends, which lost 1 base and 0 bases, there was a span of 9 bases. A few counts support this clonotype. One entry per CDR3 protein results from TCRdb running MiXCR on the reads. The sample holds roughly 600,000 distinct CDR3 sequences, roughly 26% seen once. The sequenced sample consisted of CD8+ T cells from PBMCs. V and J are TRBV29-1 and TRBJ2-5, with unresolved D. The sequence was collected from a human donor in good health (CMV status not recorded). Some clones in this sample may be carry-over from other donors' samples. For the CDR3, the DNA is TGCAGCGTTGAAGCCCGCCTGTACCAAGAGACCCAGTACTTC. This codes for CSVEARLYQETQYF.